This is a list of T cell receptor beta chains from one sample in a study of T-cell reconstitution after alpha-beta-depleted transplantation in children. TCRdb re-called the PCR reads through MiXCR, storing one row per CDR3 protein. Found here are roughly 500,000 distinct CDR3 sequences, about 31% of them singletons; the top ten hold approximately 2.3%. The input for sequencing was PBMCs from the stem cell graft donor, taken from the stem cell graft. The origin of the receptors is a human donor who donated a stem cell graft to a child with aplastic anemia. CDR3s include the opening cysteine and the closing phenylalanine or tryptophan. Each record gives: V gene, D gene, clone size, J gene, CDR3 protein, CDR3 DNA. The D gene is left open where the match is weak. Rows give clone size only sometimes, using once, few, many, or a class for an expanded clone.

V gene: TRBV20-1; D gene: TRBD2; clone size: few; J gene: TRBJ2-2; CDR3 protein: CSARVGGSGTGELFF; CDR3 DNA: TGCAGTGCTAGAGTCGGGGGGAGTGGAACCGGGGAGCTGTTTTTT
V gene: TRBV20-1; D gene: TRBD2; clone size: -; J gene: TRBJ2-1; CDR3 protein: CSASGRADGGQFF; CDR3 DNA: TGCAGTGCTAGCGGGAGGGCCGACGGGGGGCAGTTCTTC
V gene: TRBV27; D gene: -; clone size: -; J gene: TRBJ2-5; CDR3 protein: CASSHGERGTQYF; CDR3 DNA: TGTGCCAGCAGCCACGGGGAACGGGGGACCCAGTACTTC
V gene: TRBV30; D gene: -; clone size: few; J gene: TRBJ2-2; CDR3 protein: CAWGTAWYDTGELFF; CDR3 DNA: TGTGCCTGGGGAACTGCGTGGTACGACACCGGGGAGCTGTTTTTT
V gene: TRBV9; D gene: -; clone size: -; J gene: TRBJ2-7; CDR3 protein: CASSAHPTDYEQYF; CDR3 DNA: TGTGCCAGCAGCGCGCACCCTACAGACTACGAGCAGTACTTC
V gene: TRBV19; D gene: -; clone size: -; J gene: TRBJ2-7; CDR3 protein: CASSTSGDYEQYF; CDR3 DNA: TGTGCCAGTAGTACGTCCGGGGACTACGAGCAGTACTTC
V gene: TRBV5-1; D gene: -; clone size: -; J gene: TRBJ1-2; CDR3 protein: CASSLDGIYGYTF; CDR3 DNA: TGCGCCAGCAGCTTGGACGGTATCTATGGCTACACCTTC
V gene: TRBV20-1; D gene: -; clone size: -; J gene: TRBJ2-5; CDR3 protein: CSARDLRGLETQYF; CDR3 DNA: TGCAGTGCTAGAGATCTGAGAGGGCTAGAGACCCAGTACTTC
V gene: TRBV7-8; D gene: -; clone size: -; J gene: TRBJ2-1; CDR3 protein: CASSLAETTNEQFF; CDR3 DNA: TGTGCCAGCAGCTTAGCGGAGACGACCAATGAGCAGTTCTTC
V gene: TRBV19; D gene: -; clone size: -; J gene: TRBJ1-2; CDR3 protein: CASSTVQGSYGYTF; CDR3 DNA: TGTGCCAGTAGTACGGTACAGGGCTCCTATGGCTACACCTTC
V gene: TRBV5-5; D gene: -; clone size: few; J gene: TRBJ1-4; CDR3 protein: CASSRAGGGLFF; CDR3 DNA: TGTGCCAGCAGCCGGGCCGGGGGTGGACTGTTTTTT
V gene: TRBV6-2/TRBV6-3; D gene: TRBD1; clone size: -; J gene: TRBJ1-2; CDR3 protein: CASLTGTAGDYGYTF; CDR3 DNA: TGTGCCAGCTTGACCGGGACAGCTGGAGACTATGGCTACACCTTC
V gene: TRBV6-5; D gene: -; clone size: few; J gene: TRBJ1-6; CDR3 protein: CASSYLGGSSYNSPLHF; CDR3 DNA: TGTGCCAGCAGTTACCTGGGTGGAAGCTCCTATAATTCACCCCTCCACTTT
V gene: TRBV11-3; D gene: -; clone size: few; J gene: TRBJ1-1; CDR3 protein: CASTPSWASNTEAFF; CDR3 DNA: TGTGCCAGCACCCCTTCCTGGGCTTCTAACACTGAAGCTTTCTTT
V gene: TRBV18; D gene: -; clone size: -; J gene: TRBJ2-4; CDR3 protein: CASSPLTGKGDIQYF; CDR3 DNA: TGTGCCAGCTCACCACTTACGGGAAAGGGGGACATTCAGTACTTC
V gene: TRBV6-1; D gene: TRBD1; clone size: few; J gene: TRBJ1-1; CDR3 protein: CASSPDRGNTEAFF; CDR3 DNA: TGTGCCAGCAGCCCAGACAGGGGGAACACTGAAGCTTTCTTT
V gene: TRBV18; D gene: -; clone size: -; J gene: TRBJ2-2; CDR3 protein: CASSPSSPRGTGELFF; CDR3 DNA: TGTGCCAGCTCACCAAGCTCCCCGAGGGGCACCGGGGAGCTGTTTTTT
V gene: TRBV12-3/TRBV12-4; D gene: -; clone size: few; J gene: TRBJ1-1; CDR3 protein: CASSPTPGNTEAFF; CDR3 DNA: TGTGCCAGCAGCCCCACCCCAGGGAACACTGAAGCTTTCTTT
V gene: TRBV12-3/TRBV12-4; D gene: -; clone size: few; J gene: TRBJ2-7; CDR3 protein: CASSLGYYEQYF; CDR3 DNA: TGTGCCAGCAGTTTAGGGTACTACGAGCAGTACTTC
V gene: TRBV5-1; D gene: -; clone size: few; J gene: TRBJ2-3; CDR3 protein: CASSLVAPTDTQYF; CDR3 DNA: TGCGCCAGCAGCTTGGTCGCACCCACAGATACGCAGTATTTT
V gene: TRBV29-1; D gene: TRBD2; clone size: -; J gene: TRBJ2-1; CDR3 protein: CSVKRASGRAGEQFF; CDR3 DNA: TGCAGCGTCAAGAGGGCTAGCGGGAGGGCCGGTGAGCAGTTCTTC
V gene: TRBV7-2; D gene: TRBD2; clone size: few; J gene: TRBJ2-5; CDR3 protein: CASSLNGRASGDQYF; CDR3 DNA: TGTGCCAGCAGCTTAAACGGGAGGGCCTCCGGGGACCAGTACTTC
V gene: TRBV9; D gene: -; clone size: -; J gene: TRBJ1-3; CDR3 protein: CASSDDKSSGNTIYF; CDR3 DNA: TGTGCCAGCAGCGACGACAAGAGCTCTGGAAACACCATATATTTT
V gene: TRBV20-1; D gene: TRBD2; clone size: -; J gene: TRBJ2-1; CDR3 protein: CSARDSGLAGGSYNEQFF; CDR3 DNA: TGCAGTGCTAGAGATTCGGGACTAGCGGGAGGTAGCTACAATGAGCAGTTCTTC
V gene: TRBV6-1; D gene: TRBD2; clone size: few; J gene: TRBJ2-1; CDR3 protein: CASSQGAASGRVYNEQFF; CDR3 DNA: TGTGCCAGTTCACAGGGGGCGGCTAGCGGGAGGGTCTACAATGAGCAGTTCTTC
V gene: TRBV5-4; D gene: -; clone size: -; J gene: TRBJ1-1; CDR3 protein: CANSLGAGATNTEAFF; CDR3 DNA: TGTGCCAACAGCTTGGGGGCAGGGGCCACGAACACTGAAGCTTTCTTT
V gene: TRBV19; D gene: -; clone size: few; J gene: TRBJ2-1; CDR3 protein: CASSEISSYNEQFF; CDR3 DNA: TGTGCCAGTAGTGAAATTAGCTCCTACAATGAGCAGTTCTTC
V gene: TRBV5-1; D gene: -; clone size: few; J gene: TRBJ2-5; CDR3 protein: CATGPGSSQETQYF; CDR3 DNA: TGCGCCACCGGGCCTGGATCTTCGCAAGAGACCCAGTACTTC
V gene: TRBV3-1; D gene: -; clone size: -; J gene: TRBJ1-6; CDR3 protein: CASSQDRRSKGSSYNSPLHF; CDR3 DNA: TGTGCCAGCAGCCAAGATCGGAGGAGTAAGGGGAGCTCCTATAATTCACCCCTCCACTTT
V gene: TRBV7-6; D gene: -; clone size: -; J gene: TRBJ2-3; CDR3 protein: CASSLVPPGTTDTQYF; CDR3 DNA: TGTGCCAGCAGCTTAGTCCCACCAGGGACCACAGATACGCAGTATTTT
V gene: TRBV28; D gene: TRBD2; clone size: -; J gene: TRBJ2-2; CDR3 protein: CASRLAGGHTGELFF; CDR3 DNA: TGTGCCAGCAGGTTAGCGGGAGGCCACACCGGGGAGCTGTTTTTT
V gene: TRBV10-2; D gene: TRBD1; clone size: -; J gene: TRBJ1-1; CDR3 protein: CASRPGTGRTEAFF; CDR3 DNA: TGCGCCAGCAGACCCGGGACAGGGCGGACTGAAGCTTTCTTT
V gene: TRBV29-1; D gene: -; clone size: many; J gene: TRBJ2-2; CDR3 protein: CSVRQEALRGTGELFF; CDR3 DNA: TGCAGCGTCCGACAGGAAGCCCTTCGTGGCACCGGGGAGCTGTTTTTT
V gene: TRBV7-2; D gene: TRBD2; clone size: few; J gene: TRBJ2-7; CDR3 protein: CASSFTSGSTYEQYF; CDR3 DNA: TGTGCCAGCAGCTTTACTAGCGGGAGCACCTACGAGCAGTACTTC
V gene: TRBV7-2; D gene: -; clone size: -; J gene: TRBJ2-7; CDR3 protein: CASSMKGTYEQYF; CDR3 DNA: TGTGCCAGCAGCATGAAGGGAACCTACGAGCAGTACTTC
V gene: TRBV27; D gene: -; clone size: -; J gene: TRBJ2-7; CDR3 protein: CASSLVGSAPEQYF; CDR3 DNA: TGTGCCAGCAGTTTAGTGGGATCAGCCCCCGAGCAGTACTTC
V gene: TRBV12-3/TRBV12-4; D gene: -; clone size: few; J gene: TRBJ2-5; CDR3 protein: CASSLPGRSSETQYF; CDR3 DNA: TGTGCCAGCAGTTTACCCGGGAGAAGCTCAGAGACCCAGTACTTC
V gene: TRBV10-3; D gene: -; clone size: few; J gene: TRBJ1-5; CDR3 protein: CAIGGLSTHQPQHF; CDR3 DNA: TGTGCCATCGGAGGACTCTCTACTCATCAGCCCCAGCATTTT
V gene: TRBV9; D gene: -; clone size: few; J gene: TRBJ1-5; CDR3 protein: CASSLDRNNQPQHF; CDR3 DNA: TGTGCCAGCAGCCTCGACAGGAACAATCAGCCCCAGCATTTT
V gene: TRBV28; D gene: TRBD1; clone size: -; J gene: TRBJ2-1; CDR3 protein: CASSPRGMANEQFF; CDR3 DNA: TGTGCCAGCAGTCCCAGGGGGATGGCGAATGAGCAGTTCTTC
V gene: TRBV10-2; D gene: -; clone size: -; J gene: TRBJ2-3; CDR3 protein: CASLSRGGTDTQYF; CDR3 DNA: TGCGCCAGCTTATCTAGAGGGGGCACAGATACGCAGTATTTT
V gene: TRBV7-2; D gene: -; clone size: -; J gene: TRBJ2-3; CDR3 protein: CASSPGDFSTDTQYF; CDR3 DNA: TGTGCCAGCAGCCCGGGGGATTTTAGTACAGATACGCAGTATTTT
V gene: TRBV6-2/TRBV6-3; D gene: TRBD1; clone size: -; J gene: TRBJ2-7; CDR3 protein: CASTDRAYYEQYF; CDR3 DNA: TGTGCCAGCACGGACAGGGCCTACTACGAGCAGTACTTC
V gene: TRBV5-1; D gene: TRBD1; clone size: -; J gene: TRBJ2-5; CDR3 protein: CASAGQVQETQYF; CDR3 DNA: TGCGCCAGCGCCGGACAGGTGCAAGAGACCCAGTACTTC
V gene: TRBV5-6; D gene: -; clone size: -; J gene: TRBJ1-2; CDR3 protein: CASSPGTRTNYGYTF; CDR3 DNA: TGTGCCAGCAGCCCTGGGACAAGAACTAACTATGGCTACACCTTC
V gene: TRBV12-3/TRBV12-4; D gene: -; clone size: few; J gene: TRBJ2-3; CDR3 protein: CASSFLGGTDTQYF; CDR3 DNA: TGTGCCAGCAGTTTCCTGGGGGGCACAGATACGCAGTATTTT
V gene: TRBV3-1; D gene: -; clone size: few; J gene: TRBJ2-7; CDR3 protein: CASRPRGTSYEQYF; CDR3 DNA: TGTGCCAGCAGACCGCGGGGGACATCCTACGAGCAGTACTTC
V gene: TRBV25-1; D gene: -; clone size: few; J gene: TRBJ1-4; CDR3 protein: CASSDLGQNNEKLFF; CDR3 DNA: TGTGCCAGCAGTGACTTAGGACAGAATAATGAAAAACTGTTTTTT
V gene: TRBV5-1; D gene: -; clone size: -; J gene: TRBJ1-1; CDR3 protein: CASSFRGMDTEAFF; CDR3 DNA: TGCGCCAGCAGCTTCAGAGGGATGGACACTGAAGCTTTCTTT